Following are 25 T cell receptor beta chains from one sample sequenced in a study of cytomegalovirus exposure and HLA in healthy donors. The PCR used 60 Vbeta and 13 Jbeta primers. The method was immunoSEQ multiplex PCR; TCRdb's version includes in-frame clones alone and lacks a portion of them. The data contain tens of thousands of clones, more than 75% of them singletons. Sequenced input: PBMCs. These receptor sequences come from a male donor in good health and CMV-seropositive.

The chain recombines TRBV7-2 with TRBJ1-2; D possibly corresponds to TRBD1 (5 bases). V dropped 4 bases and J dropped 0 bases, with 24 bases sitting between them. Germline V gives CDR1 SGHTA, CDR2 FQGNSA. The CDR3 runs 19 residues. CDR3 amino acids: CASSSPVGGSLTPNYGYTF. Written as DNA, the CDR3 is TGTGCCAGCAGCTCCCCCGTCGGGGGGTCCTTAACCCCTAACTATGGCTACACCTTC.

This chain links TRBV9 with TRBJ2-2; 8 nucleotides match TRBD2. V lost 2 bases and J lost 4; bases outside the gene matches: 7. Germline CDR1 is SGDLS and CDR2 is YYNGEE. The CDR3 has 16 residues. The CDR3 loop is CASSVLGLDSTGELFF. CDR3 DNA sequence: TGTGCCAGCAGCGTTTTGGGACTAGACTCCACCGGGGAGCTGTTTTTT.

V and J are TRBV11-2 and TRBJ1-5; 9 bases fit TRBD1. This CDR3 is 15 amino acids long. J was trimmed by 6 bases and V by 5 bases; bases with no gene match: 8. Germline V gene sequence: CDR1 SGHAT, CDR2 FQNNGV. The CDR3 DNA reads TGTGCCAGCAGCCCGGACAGGGGCGGCATTCAGCCCCAGCATTTT. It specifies CASSPDRGGIQPQHF.

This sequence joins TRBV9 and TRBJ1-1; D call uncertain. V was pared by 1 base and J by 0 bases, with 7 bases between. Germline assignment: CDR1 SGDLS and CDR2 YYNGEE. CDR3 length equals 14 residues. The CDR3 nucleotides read TGTGCCAGCAGCGTAAACACAATGAACACTGAAGCTTTCTTT. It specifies CASSVNTMNTEAFF.

The DNA for the CDR3 is TGTGCCAGCAGCTTAGTCACGACTAGCGTTGGGGAGACCCAGTACTTC. Its protein product is CASSLVTTSVGETQYF. The gene calls are TRBV5-8 and TRBJ2-5; TRBD2 agrees at 8 bases. Per germline, CDR1 SGHTS and CDR2 YDEGEE. The CDR3 sequence is 16 residues long. Unmatched junction bases numbered 11, after V lost 2 bases and J lost 5 bases.

CDR3 nucleotide sequence: TGTGCCAGCTCCCAGGGACAGGATAGCAATCAGCCCCAGCATTTT. The encoded protein is CASSQGQDSNQPQHF. The V and J genes are TRBV18 and TRBJ1-5; 8 bases line up with TRBD1. Per germline, CDR1 KGHSH and CDR2 LQKENI. The CDR3 is made up of 15 amino acids. The V segment lost 6 bases and the J segment 0 bases; nucleotides outside the gene matches: 4.

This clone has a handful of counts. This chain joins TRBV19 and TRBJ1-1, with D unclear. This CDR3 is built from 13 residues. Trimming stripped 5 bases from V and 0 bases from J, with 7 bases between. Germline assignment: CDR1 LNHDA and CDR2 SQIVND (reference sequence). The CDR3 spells CASSSGMNTEAFF. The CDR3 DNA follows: TGTGCCAGTAGTTCAGGAATGAACACTGAAGCTTTCTTT.

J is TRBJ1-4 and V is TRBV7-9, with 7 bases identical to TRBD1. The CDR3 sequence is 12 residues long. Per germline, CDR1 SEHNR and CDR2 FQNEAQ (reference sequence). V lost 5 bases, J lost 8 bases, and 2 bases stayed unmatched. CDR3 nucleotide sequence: TGTGCCAGCAGCACCAGGGGGGAAAAACTGTTTTTT. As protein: CASSTRGEKLFF.

This chain's CDR3 is CASSSYGGAGEQYF. In DNA form, the CDR3 reads TGTGCCAGCAGTTCATACGGGGGGGCTGGGGAGCAGTACTTC. The chain links TRBV27 to TRBJ2-7, with 8 bases that match TRBD2. CDR3 length equals 14 residues. Germline V gene lookup returns CDR1 MNHEY and CDR2 SMNVEV (reference sequence). After removal of 4 bases from V and 7 bases from J, the junction contained 9 bases not matched to a gene.

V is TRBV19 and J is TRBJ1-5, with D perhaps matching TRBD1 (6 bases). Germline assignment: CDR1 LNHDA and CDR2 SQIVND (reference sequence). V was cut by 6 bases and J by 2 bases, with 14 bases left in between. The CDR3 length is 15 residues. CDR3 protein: CASSSLGAGNQPQHF. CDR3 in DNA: TGTGCCAGTAGCTCCTTGGGGGCCGGCAATCAGCCCCAGCATTTT.

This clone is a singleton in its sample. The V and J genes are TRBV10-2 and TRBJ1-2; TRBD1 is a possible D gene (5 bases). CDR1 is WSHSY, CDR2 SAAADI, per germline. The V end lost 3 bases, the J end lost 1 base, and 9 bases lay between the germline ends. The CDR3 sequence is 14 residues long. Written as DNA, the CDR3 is TGCGCCAGCAGTGAATCAAGGGGTAACTATGGCTACACCTTC. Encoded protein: CASSESRGNYGYTF.

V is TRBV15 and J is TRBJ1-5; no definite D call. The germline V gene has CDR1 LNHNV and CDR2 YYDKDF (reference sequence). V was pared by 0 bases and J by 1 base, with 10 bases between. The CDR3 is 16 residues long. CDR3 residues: CATSREREASNQPQHF. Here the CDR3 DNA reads TGTGCCACCAGCAGAGAAAGGGAGGCGAGCAATCAGCCCCAGCATTTT.

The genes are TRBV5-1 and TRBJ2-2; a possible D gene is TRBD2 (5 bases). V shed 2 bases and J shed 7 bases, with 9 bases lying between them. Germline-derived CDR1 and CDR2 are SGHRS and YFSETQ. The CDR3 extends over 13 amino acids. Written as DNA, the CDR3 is TGCGCCAGCAGCTTATCCGGGAACGGGGAGCTGTTTTTT. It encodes CASSLSGNGELFF.

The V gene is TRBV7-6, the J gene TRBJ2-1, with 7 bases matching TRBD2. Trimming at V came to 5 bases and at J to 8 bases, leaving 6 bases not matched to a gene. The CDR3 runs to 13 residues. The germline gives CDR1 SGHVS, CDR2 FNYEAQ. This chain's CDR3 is CASSLGLVDEQFF. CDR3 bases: TGTGCCAGCAGCCTCGGACTAGTAGATGAGCAGTTCTTC.

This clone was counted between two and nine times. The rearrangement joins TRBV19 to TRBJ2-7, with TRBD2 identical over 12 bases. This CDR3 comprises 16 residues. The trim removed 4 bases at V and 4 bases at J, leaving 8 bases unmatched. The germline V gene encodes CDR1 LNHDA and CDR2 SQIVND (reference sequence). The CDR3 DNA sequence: TGTGCCAGTAGTACAACGACTAGCGGGAGCCCATACGAGCAGTACTTC. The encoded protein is CASSTTTSGSPYEQYF.

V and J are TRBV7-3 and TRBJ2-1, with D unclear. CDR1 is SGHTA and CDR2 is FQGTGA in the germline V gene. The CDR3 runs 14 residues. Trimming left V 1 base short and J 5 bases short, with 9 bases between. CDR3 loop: CASSLNYQHNEQFF. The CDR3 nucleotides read TGTGCCAGCAGCTTAAACTACCAGCACAATGAGCAGTTCTTC.

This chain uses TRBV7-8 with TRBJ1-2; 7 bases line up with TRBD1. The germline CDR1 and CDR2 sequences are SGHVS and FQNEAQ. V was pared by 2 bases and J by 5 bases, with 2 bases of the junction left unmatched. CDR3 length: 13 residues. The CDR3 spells CASSLTQGYGYTF. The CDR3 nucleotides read TGTGCCAGCAGCTTAACACAGGGGTATGGCTACACCTTC.

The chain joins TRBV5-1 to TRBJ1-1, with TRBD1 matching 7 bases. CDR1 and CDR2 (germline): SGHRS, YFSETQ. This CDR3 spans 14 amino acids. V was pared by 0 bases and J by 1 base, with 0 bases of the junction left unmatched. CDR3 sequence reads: CASSLGDRNTEAFF. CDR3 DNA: TGCGCCAGCAGCTTGGGGGACAGGAACACTGAAGCTTTCTTT.

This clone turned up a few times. The CDR3 DNA follows: TGTGCCAGCAGCCGGGACAGGGGGGGGCAGTTCTTC. It translates to CASSRDRGGQFF. The V call is TRBV7-2, the J call TRBJ2-1; 11 nucleotides agree with TRBD1. V lost 5 bases, J lost 12 bases, and 3 bases stayed unmatched. The CDR3 runs to 12 residues. The germline gives CDR1 SGHTA, CDR2 FQGNSA.

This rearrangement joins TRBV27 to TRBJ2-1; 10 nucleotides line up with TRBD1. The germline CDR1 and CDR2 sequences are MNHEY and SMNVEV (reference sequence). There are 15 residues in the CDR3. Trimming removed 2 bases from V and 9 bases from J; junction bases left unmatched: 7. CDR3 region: CASSLGVTGGFEQFF. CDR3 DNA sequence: TGTGCCAGCAGTTTAGGCGTGACAGGGGGCTTTGAGCAGTTCTTC.

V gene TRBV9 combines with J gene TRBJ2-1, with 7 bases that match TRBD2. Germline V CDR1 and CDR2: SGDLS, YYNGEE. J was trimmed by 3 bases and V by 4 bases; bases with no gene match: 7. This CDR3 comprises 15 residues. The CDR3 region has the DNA TGTGCCAGCAGCATAACCGGGACTAACTACAATGAGCAGTTCTTC. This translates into CASSITGTNYNEQFF.

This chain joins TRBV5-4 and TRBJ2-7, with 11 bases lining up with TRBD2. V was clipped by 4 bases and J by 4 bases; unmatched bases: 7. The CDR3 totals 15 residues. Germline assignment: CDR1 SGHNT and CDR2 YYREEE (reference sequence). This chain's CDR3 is CASSDLTSGGYEQYF. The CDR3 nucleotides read TGTGCCAGCAGCGACCTAACTAGCGGGGGTTACGAGCAGTACTTC.

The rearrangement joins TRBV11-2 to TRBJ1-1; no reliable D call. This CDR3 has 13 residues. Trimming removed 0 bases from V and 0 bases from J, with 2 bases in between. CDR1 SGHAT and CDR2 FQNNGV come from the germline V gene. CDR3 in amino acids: CASSLDMNTEAFF. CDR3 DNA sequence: TGTGCCAGCAGCTTAGACATGAACACTGAAGCTTTCTTT.

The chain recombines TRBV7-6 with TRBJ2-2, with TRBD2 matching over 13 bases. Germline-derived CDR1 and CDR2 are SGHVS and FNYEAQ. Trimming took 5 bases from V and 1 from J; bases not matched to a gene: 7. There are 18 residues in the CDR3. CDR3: CASSLGLAGSGNTGELFF. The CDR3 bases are TGTGCCAGCAGCCTGGGACTAGCGGGATCGGGGAACACCGGGGAGCTGTTTTTT.

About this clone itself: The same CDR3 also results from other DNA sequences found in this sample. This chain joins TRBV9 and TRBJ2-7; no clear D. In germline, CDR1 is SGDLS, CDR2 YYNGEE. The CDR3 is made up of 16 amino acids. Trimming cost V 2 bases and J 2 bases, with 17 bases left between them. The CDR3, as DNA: TGTGCCAGCAGCGTGGATCCAGCCGGGTTTACCTACGAGCAGTACTTC. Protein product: CASSVDPAGFTYEQYF.